The 4 T cell receptor beta chains below come from one sample, sequenced in a study of shared clonotypes between healthy human individuals (dated by TCRdb to the early 2020s). For the CD8 naive samples, CD45RO-negative cells were positively selected for CCR7, yielding a CD45RA+CCR7+ population from which TemRA cells were excluded. The library was built by means of the immunoSEQ multiplex PCR assay. TCRdb re-hosts the immuneACCESS table, in-frame sequences only. Its copies lack some clones; in the studies checked, an unresolved V gene accounts for under half of them, and the cause for the rest is not known. The sample table holds some 2,100,000 clones, of which 85% to 95% were seen once. The top ten clonotypes cover around 1.7% of the sample. The specimen sequenced was naive CD8+ T cells from PBMCs. The sample's cell subset or site label, decoded: CD45RA+CCR7+. All receptors derive from a man younger than 30 in good health. Some clones in this sample may be carry-over from other donors' samples.

The rearrangement joins TRBV7-9 to TRBJ2-1, with 8 positions matching TRBD2. CDR1 and CDR2 from the germline V gene are SEHNR and FQNEAQ (reference sequence). V gave up 0 bases and J gave up 8 bases; unmatched junction bases: 15. The CDR3 sequence is 18 residues long. In DNA form, the CDR3 reads TGTGCCAGCAGCTTAGCAGCTAGCGGGTGGACCGGGGGCGATGAGCAGTTCTTC. Its translation: CASSLAASGWTGGDEQFF.

Only one count was recorded for this clone. The chain employs TRBV7-9 and TRBJ1-3; possibly TRBD1 for D (5 bases). CDR3 length equals 14 residues. Germline assignment: CDR1 SEHNR and CDR2 FQNEAQ (reference sequence). The V and J ends lost 3 bases and 4 bases respectively, with 10 bases between them. The CDR3 bases are TGTGCCAGCAGCTTGGGAGGGGCCGGAAACACCATATATTTT. Its protein is CASSLGGAGNTIYF.

The chain is built from TRBV9 and TRBJ2-3; 8 bases line up with TRBD2. Germline CDR1 and CDR2: SGDLS and YYNGEE. The junction had 5 bases not matched to a gene; V was cut back by 1 base and J by 1 base. The CDR3 is 16 amino acids. This CDR3 is CASSVRAGGGTDTQYF. The DNA for the CDR3 is TGTGCCAGCAGCGTACGGGCGGGAGGTGGCACAGATACGCAGTATTTT.

The gene calls are TRBV21-1 and TRBJ2-5; TRBD1, the D gene given by the table, was not confirmed from the DNA. TRBV21-1 is deemed a pseudogene. The CDR3 is 14 amino acids. In nucleotides, the CDR3 is TGTGCCAGCAGCAAAGGACAGAACCAAGAGACCCAGTACTTC. It translates to CASSKGQNQETQYF.